What follows is one T cell receptor (beta chain) and its context. Antigen unknown. With 7 bases clipped from V and 0 bases from J, the junction kept 9 bases outside the gene matches. The CDR3 totals 15 residues. Germline lookup yields CDR1 MDHEN and CDR2 SYDVKM. TCRdb's copy holds only in-frame clones and misses some; the assay was immunoSEQ multiplex PCR. The sample carries about 180,000 clones, 85% recorded once. The data were taken from a study of cytomegalovirus exposure and HLA in healthy donors. Findings of the study overall: Reports credit the classifier with highly specific, highly sensitive diagnosis of cytomegalovirus status.

The chain uses TRBV28 and TRBJ2-7; the match to TRBD1 covers 7 bases. This sequence originates from a man younger than 35 in good health and CMV-seropositive. Sample: PBMCs. The chain's CDR3 is CASTQTQGFSYEQYF. The DNA for the CDR3 is TGTGCCAGCACTCAAACACAGGGGTTCTCCTACGAGCAGTACTTC.